This record covers a single TCR beta chain. Its antigen remains undetermined. No per-base quality is available; no much larger clone lies one base away. Library preparation was by 5' RACE. Sequencing was performed on an Illumina HiSeq 2500. The second PCR ran for roughly 7 to 11 cycles and used a J-beta primer mix along with a sample-barcoded 5' primer. Each TCR beta cDNA molecule received a unique molecular identifier from a template-switch 5' adaptor carrying 12 random nucleotides. Each sample yielded at least 3 million CDR3-containing paired-end reads. First-strand cDNA was synthesized from all RNA with the Mint cDNA synthesis kit, primed by a TRBC-specific oligonucleotide. Following uracil-DNA glycosylase treatment, a first 18-cycle PCR with universal primers M1SS and BC2_uni_R was performed on all cDNA. Regarding the original processing steps: For normalization, 1 million high-quality reads were randomly selected from each sample, with every read carrying a distinct molecular identifier. Instead of being binned into consensus sequences, reads with shared molecular identifiers were discarded. MiTCR, set to a Q25 quality threshold and the strictest error-elimination algorithm, was used for CDR3 identification, clonotype clustering and error correction. A nonparametric unseen species model with Euler transformation was used to estimate lower-bound total TCR beta diversity. TCRdb reran the public reads through fastp at Q25 and MiXCR, keeping productive beta chains. Every CDR3 protein is listed once, alongside the most common genes and DNA of its rows. V and J calls and clone size were set by TCRdb, not the authors. The sample contains approximately 850,000 distinct CDR3 sequences, under 45% of them found a single time. 15% to 25% of the sample lies in the top ten.

The data are from a study of blood T cells in healthy people across ages (dated by TCRdb to the mid-2010s). Concerning the study at large: In model experiments, template switching captured roughly one uniquely barcoded TCR beta cDNA molecule for every two T cells. The study measured age-related changes in TCR beta repertoire diversity using deep sequencing normalized with unique cDNA molecular identifiers. Donors were grouped into four age groups: young (average 16 years), middle-aged (about 38), aged (approximately 67) and long-lived (over 80). To avoid experimental bias, donors of different ages were spread randomly across the sequencing lanes. For two donors (one aged 18 to 29 and one aged 80 or older), the study analyzed two additional independent replicas of 1 million unique cDNA reads from the same blood draw. Study-wide conclusions, independent of this receptor: Conclusive comparison of naive and antigen-experienced compartments was prevented by the profiling of bulk unsorted PBMCs. The CMV infection status of donors was not known, potentially confounding age-related changes in expanded clonotypes. Estimates of total diversity based on one million sequenced T cells were regarded as lower bounds and as underestimates. As age increased, observed TCR beta diversity per million T cells dropped in a roughly linear way, and a significant reduction was already evident by age about 36. A strong correlation was found between observed TCR beta diversity and the percentage of naive T cells measured by flow cytometry. Compared with the aged group, the long-lived group had more naive CD4+ T cells, fewer expanded clones and increased TCR diversity, a pattern suggesting age selection.

CDR1 and CDR2, per the germline V gene, are SQVTM and ANQGSEA. The V and J ends are trimmed by 6 bases and 3 bases, leaving 13 bases between them. CDR3 length: 13 amino acids, cysteine to phenylalanine. Just the 39-base CDR3 DNA is kept, in frame starting at base 1. Systemically healthy Caucasian individuals from Russia, some 38 in total and aged about 6 to 90 years, were included as donors. Roughly 9.5 milliliters of peripheral blood were drawn from each donor into EDTA-treated Vacutainer tubes. Ficoll-Paque density-gradient centrifugation was used to isolate PBMCs, with at least 7 million obtained per sample. Trizol reagent was used to extract total RNA from PBMCs, with at least 6 micrograms per sample. The percentages of naive CD45RAhigh/CD27high T cells were determined by flow cytometry on a PBMC aliquot from every donor.

The rearranged segments are TRBV29-1 and TRBJ2-3, with the D gene too uncertain to name. The receptor was isolated from a man aged 55 to 70 in good health. The sample consisted of blood. This receptor carries the CDR3 CSVVPIPTDTQYF. The DNA reads as follows: TGCAGCGTCGTTCCAATCCCAACAGATACGCAGTATTTT.